This TCR beta chain was documented in a study of cytomegalovirus exposure and HLA in healthy donors. Overall study context: The roughly 700 first-cohort repertoires shared a platform with the approximately 120 validation repertoires, as reported in a later analysis. General study points: Researchers counted over 150 TCR beta chains as cytomegalovirus-associated. In the approximately 130 validation repertoires, approximately 94% of cluster scores exceeded 0, per a later analysis. CMV antigen specificity of three CMV-associated chains was confirmed in vitro.

Points on this clone: The antigen is not known.

The CDR3 is 14 amino acids. CDR1 and CDR2 from the germline V gene are SGHRS and YFSETQ. Trimming pared 8 bases from V and 0 bases from J, leaving 11 bases between. Generated by immunoSEQ multiplex PCR, the TCRdb table keeps only in-frame clones and is missing some. Altogether more than 250,000 clones are present, 90% being singletons, with the ten largest covering under 4%. The rearrangement links TRBV5-1 to TRBJ2-2; possibly TRBD2 for D (6 bases). The TCR comes from a woman aged 25 to 39 in good health and CMV-seronegative. The specimen sequenced was PBMCs. The CDR3 region is CASHLAPNTGELFF. DNA for the CDR3: TGCGCCAGTCACCTAGCGCCGAACACCGGGGAGCTGTTTTTT.